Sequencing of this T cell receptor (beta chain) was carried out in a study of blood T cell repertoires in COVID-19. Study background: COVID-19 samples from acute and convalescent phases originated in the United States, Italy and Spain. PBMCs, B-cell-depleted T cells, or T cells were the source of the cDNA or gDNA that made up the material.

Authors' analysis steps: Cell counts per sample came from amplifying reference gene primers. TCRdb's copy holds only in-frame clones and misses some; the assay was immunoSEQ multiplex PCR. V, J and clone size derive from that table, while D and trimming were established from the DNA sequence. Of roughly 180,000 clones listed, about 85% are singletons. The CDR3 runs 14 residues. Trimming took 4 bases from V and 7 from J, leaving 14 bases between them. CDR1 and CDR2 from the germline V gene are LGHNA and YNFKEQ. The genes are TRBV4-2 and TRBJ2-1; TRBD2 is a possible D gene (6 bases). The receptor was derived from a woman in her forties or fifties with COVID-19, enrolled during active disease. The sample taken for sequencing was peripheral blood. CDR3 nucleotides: TGTGCCAGCAGCCTCGAGGAGGGGAAAAATGAGCAGTTCTTC. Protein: CASSLEEGKNEQFF.